Shown below are 28 T cell receptor beta chains from a single sample sequenced in a study of shared clonotypes between healthy human individuals. Only CD45RO-negative cells positively selected for CCR7 counted as naive CD8 cells, so terminally differentiated effector memory CD45RA+ cells were excluded. This table comes from immunoSEQ multiplex PCR, and its TCRdb copy is limited to in-frame clones, with some not included. Of millions of clones listed, more than 85% were seen once; the top ten hold over 1.5%. The sample was naive CD8+ T cells from PBMCs. The source is a man between 18 and 35 years old in good health. Some clones in this sample may be carry-over from other donors' samples.

J is TRBJ1-3 and V is TRBV5-1; a possible D gene is TRBD1 (5 bases). The germline V and J ends were trimmed by 4 bases and 8 bases, with 22 bases remaining between them. The germline gives CDR1 SGHRS, CDR2 YFSETQ. The CDR3 length is 16 residues. For the CDR3, the DNA is TGCGCCAGCAGCCCCGAGGGTATAGGGGTTATAGACACCATATATTTT. It yields the protein CASSPEGIGVIDTIYF.

In its sample, this clone was seen once. V gene TRBV7-8 combines with J gene TRBJ2-7, with D maybe TRBD2 (5 bases). Trimming stripped 5 bases from V and 7 bases from J, with 18 bases between. The V gene's germline CDR1 is SGHVS and CDR2 FQNEAQ. This CDR3 has 14 amino acids. The DNA of the CDR3 is TGTGCCAGCAGCCTATTACGCAACTCGGGAGAGCAGTACTTC. Encoded protein: CASSLLRNSGEQYF.

The gene calls are TRBV7-6 and TRBJ2-3; 10 nucleotides align to TRBD2. The length of the CDR3 is 16 residues. V was pared by 5 bases and J by 2 bases, with 7 bases of the junction left unmatched. From germline, CDR1 is SGHVS and CDR2 FNYEAQ. The CDR3 sequence is CASSGGTSDYTDTQYF. The CDR3, as DNA: TGTGCCAGCAGCGGGGGGACTAGCGACTACACAGATACGCAGTATTTT.

This clone showed up just once. The chain is built from TRBV4-3 and TRBJ2-7; TRBD2 matches 7 bases. After removal of 1 base from V and 4 bases from J, the junction contained 7 bases not matched to a gene. Germline loops: CDR1 LGHNA, CDR2 YSLEER. CDR3 size: 15 residues. The CDR3 is CASSQGPREGYEQYF. For the CDR3, the DNA is TGCGCCAGCAGCCAAGGTCCAAGGGAGGGGTACGAGCAGTACTTC.

V is TRBV2 and J is TRBJ2-2; possibly TRBD1 for D (6 bases). The CDR3 covers 15 residues. Germline loops: CDR1 SNHLY, CDR2 FYNNEI. V was clipped by 4 bases and J by 3 bases, with 12 bases between them. CDR3 nucleotides: TGTGCCAGCAGTGGAGACAGGTTTGACACCGGGGAGCTGTTTTTT. Its protein is CASSGDRFDTGELFF.

The V gene is TRBV19, the J gene TRBJ1-4, with 8 bases that match TRBD1. The V gene end was trimmed by 5 bases and the J gene end by 0 bases; junction bases not matched to a gene: 11. The germline CDR1 and CDR2 sequences are LNHDA and SQIVND (reference sequence). This CDR3 is built from 18 residues. CDR3 sequence: CASSLSRGQGATNEKLFF. CDR3 in DNA: TGTGCCAGTAGTCTGAGTCGAGGACAGGGTGCAACTAATGAAAAACTGTTTTTT.

The chain recombines TRBV13 with TRBJ2-7; D is ambiguous. CDR1 and CDR2 (germline): PRHDT, FYEKMQ (reference sequence). Trimming stripped 5 bases from V and 0 bases from J, with 14 bases between. CDR3 length equals 15 residues. As DNA, the CDR3 is TGTGCCAGCAGCGGCGGACCGAACCCCTCCTACGAGCAGTACTTC. This encodes CASSGGPNPSYEQYF.

J is TRBJ2-7 and V is TRBV7-2, with TRBD2 matching over 12 bases. This CDR3 region has 15 residues. The V gene's germline CDR1 is SGHTA and CDR2 FQGNSA. The V and J ends lost 2 bases and 6 bases, in that order; junction bases with no gene match: 5. This CDR3 reads CASSLPPGLAGEQYF. CDR3 DNA: TGTGCCAGCAGCTTACCACCGGGACTAGCGGGCGAGCAGTACTTC. The full variable domain, completed using reference TRBV7-2 and TRBJ2-7, is GAGVSQSPSNKVTEKGKDVELRCDPISGHTALYWYRQSLGQGLEFLIYFQGNSAPDKSGLPSDRFSAERTGGSVSTLTIQRTQQEDSAVYLCASSLPPGLAGEQYFGPGTRLTVT.

A word on this clone: The sample contains more than one DNA sequence encoding this CDR3. This rearrangement joins TRBV7-2 to TRBJ1-5; D uncertain. This CDR3 spans 13 amino acids. The germline gives CDR1 SGHTA, CDR2 FQGNSA. V was shortened by 1 base and J by 4 bases, with 5 bases between the two germline ends. The CDR3 sequence: CASSLGVNQPQHF. The CDR3 nucleotides read TGTGCCAGCAGCTTAGGGGTGAATCAGCCCCAGCATTTT.

This chain's CDR3 is CASREVGNTEAFF. The CDR3 DNA reads as TGCGCCAGCAGGGAAGTTGGTAACACTGAAGCTTTCTTT. The rearrangement joins TRBV5-1 to TRBJ1-1, with D uncertain. The CDR3 spans 13 residues. V lost 5 bases and J 2 bases, leaving 10 bases between the germline ends. The V gene's germline CDR1 is SGHRS and CDR2 YFSETQ.

The V gene is TRBV12-5, the J gene TRBJ1-2; weak D call: TRBD1 (5 bases). The V end was cut by 2 bases, the J end by 6 bases, with 10 bases between. CDR3 length: 13 amino acids. Germline CDR1 LGHNT, CDR2 FRNRAP. Written as DNA, the CDR3 is TGTGCTAGTGGTTTGTGGGGGAATCATGGCTACACCTTC. Protein: CASGLWGNHGYTF. The full variable domain, completed using reference TRBV12-5 and TRBJ1-2, is DARVTQTPRHKVTEMGQEVTMRCQPILGHNTVFWYRQTMMQGLELLAYFRNRAPLDDSGMPKDRFSAEMPDATLATLKIQPSEPRDSAVYFCASGLWGNHGYTFGSGTRLTVV.

The rearrangement uses TRBV14 and TRBJ2-7, with TRBD1 identical over 7 bases. V lost 8 bases and J lost 6; bases outside the gene matches: 10. The CDR3 length is 13 residues. Germline V CDR1 and CDR2: SGHDN, FVKESK. DNA of the CDR3: TGTGCCAGCCCGACAGGGTATGACACCGAGCAGTACTTC. Protein product: CASPTGYDTEQYF.

This chain connects TRBV7-6 to TRBJ2-1, with D maybe TRBD1 (5 bases). Germline values: CDR1 SGHVS, CDR2 FNYEAQ. Trimming stripped 3 bases from V and 0 bases from J, with 12 bases between. CDR3 length: 16 residues. CDR3 protein: CASSLDTYSSYNEQFF. The CDR3 region has the DNA TGTGCCAGCAGCTTGGACACGTATAGCTCCTACAATGAGCAGTTCTTC.

The CDR3 is CASSFSWGGHTGELFF. DNA for the CDR3: TGTGCCAGCAGTTTCTCTTGGGGGGGCCACACCGGGGAGCTGTTTTTT. The rearrangement uses TRBV27 and TRBJ2-2, with D possibly TRBD2 on 7 matching bases. The CDR3 consists of 16 residues. The germline V gene has CDR1 MNHEY and CDR2 SMNVEV (reference sequence). V shed 3 bases and J shed 3 bases, with 14 bases lying between them.

The rearrangement uses TRBV5-1 and TRBJ2-4, with 12 bases matching TRBD2. The CDR3 has 21 amino acids. With 0 bases clipped from V and 0 bases from J, the junction kept 13 bases outside the gene matches. Germline V lookup: CDR1 SGHRS, CDR2 YFSETQ. In DNA, the CDR3 is TGCGCCAGCAGCTTGGGGCTAGCGGGAGGGCCGAAGTATCGAGCCAAAAACATTCAGTACTTC. This codes for CASSLGLAGGPKYRAKNIQYF.

The chain uses TRBV29-1 and TRBJ2-5; 10 nucleotides line up with TRBD2. The CDR3 extends over 17 amino acids. The germline V gene encodes CDR1 SQVTM and CDR2 ANQGSEA. Unmatched junction bases numbered 13, after V lost 3 bases and J lost 3 bases. The CDR3 DNA sequence: TGCAGCGTTGATGATGGACGCCTAGCGGGAGTAGAAGAGACCCAGTACTTC. Translation: CSVDDGRLAGVEETQYF.

This sequence joins TRBV10-2 and TRBJ2-1, with D tentatively TRBD1 (5 bases). The CDR3 loop spans 15 amino acids. Germline V CDR1 and CDR2: WSHSY, SAAADI. Deletions cut 2 bases from V and 1 base from J, with 9 bases between. CDR3 sequence (DNA): TGCGCCAGCAGTGAGGTACCAGGGTCCTACAATGAGCAGTTCTTC. Amino acid sequence: CASSEVPGSYNEQFF.

V usage is TRBV7-9 and J usage is TRBJ1-2; D ambiguous. There are 13 residues in the CDR3. V gave up 1 base and J gave up 5 bases, with 8 bases separating them. CDR1 and CDR2 from the germline V gene are SEHNR and FQNEAQ (reference sequence). The CDR3 bases are TGTGCCAGCAGCTTAGGACGGAATTATGGCTACACCTTC. Translating it yields CASSLGRNYGYTF.

The chain recombines TRBV6-1 with TRBJ1-2; D gene ambiguous. Looked up from germline, CDR1 is MNHNS and CDR2 is SASEGT. Trimming removed 10 bases from V and 4 bases from J, with 4 bases in between. CDR3 length: 9 residues. The CDR3 loop reads CATSYGYTF. CDR3 nucleotide sequence: TGTGCCACATCCTATGGCTACACCTTC.

The V and J genes are TRBV27 and TRBJ2-7; a weak D match, TRBD1 (5 bases). V shed 6 bases and J shed 2 bases, with 17 bases lying between them. The CDR3 has 15 residues. Germline V CDR1 and CDR2: MNHEY, SMNVEV (reference sequence). The CDR3 spells CASSTWSRAPYEQYF. The CDR3, as DNA: TGTGCCAGCAGCACCTGGTCCAGGGCCCCCTACGAGCAGTACTTC.

The chain couples TRBV15 to TRBJ1-5; D gene uncertain. This CDR3 contains 18 residues. V was trimmed by 4 bases and J by 2 bases, leaving 21 bases between them. Germline V lookup: CDR1 LNHNV, CDR2 YYDKDF (reference sequence). The CDR3 nucleotides are TGTGCCACCAGCACTAGGTCGCAGTTGGGTCGGGGCAATCAGCCCCAGCATTTT. Translating it yields CATSTRSQLGRGNQPQHF.

The rearrangement joins TRBV7-3 to TRBJ2-3, with a possible D match to TRBD2 (6 bases). Germline CDR1 and CDR2: SGHTA and FQGTGA. Between the trimmed V and J ends, which lost 2 bases and 1 base, there was a span of 19 bases. The CDR3 spans 18 residues. The CDR3 DNA reads TGTGCCAGCAGCTTAGCCCCTACTAGCAGACTTCGCACAGATACGCAGTATTTT. Its translation is CASSLAPTSRLRTDTQYF. Based on the CDR3 plus reference TRBV7-3 and TRBJ2-3, the full variable domain is GAGVSQTPSNKVTEKGKYVELRCDPISGHTALYWYRQSLGQGPEFLIYFQGTGAADDSGLPNDRFFAVRPEGSVSTLKIQRTERGDSAVYLCASSLAPTSRLRTDTQYFGPGTRLTVL.

V and J are TRBV11-2 and TRBJ1-4, with TRBD1 identical over 9 bases. The CDR3 sequence is 16 residues long. The germline gives CDR1 SGHAT, CDR2 FQNNGV. V shed 5 bases and J 2 bases; nucleotides not matched to a gene: 6. The CDR3 DNA reads as TGTGCCAGCAGCCCGACTACAGGGGGCACTAATGAAAAACTGTTTTTT. Translated, it gives CASSPTTGGTNEKLFF.

The chain couples TRBV28 to TRBJ2-5; 7 nucleotides line up with TRBD1. Germline assignment: CDR1 MDHEN and CDR2 SYDVKM. With 1 base clipped from V and 3 bases from J, the junction kept 8 bases outside the gene matches. CDR3 size: 16 residues. This CDR3 is CASSLSTGQPEETQYF. The CDR3 bases are TGTGCCAGCAGTTTATCTACGGGACAGCCCGAAGAGACCCAGTACTTC.

This rearrangement joins TRBV27 to TRBJ2-7; the match to TRBD2 covers 9 bases. CDR1 MNHEY and CDR2 SMNVEV come from the germline V gene (reference sequence). This CDR3 region has 16 residues. With 5 bases clipped from V and 0 bases from J, the junction kept 8 bases outside the gene matches. The CDR3 DNA reads TGTGCCAGCAGTGCCCTAGCGGGAAATCCCTCCTACGAGCAGTACTTC. Its translation: CASSALAGNPSYEQYF.

The V call is TRBV2, the J call TRBJ1-1; possible D gene TRBD1, 6 bases. From germline, CDR1 is SNHLY and CDR2 FYNNEI. V was cut by 4 bases and J by 3 bases, with 18 bases left in between. The CDR3 extends over 16 amino acids. CDR3 loop: CASSVNREMAYTEAFF. CDR3 bases: TGTGCCAGCAGTGTGAACAGGGAGATGGCTTACACTGAAGCTTTCTTT.

This clone was seen a single time. The chain carries TRBV7-9 and TRBJ1-3; perhaps TRBD1 as D (5 bases). Per germline, CDR1 SEHNR and CDR2 FQNEAQ (reference sequence). V was pared by 6 bases and J by 0 bases, with 12 bases between. The CDR3 has 15 residues. The CDR3 bases are TGTGCCAGCAGGTGGGACGTCAACTCTGGAAACACCATATATTTT. This gives the protein CASRWDVNSGNTIYF.

The chain employs TRBV6-5 and TRBJ1-3; D is perhaps TRBD1 (6 bases). The CDR3 length is 15 residues. Germline CDR1 is MNHEY and CDR2 is SVGAGI. V gave up 0 bases and J gave up 7 bases, with 13 bases separating them. In nucleotides, the CDR3 is TGTGCCAGCAGTTACTCTGAGGGGACACGGAACACCATATATTTT. This translates into CASSYSEGTRNTIYF.